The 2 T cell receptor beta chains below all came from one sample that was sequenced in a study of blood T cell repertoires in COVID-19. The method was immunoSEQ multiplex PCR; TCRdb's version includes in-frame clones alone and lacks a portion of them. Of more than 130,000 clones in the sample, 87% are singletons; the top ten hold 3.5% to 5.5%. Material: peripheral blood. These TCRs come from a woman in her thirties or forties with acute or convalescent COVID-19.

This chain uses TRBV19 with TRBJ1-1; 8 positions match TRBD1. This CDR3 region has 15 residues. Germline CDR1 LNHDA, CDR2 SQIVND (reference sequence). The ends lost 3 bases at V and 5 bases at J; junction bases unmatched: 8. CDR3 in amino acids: CASSMQGAVVTEAFF. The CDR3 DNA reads TGTGCCAGTAGTATGCAGGGGGCGGTGGTGACTGAAGCTTTCTTT.

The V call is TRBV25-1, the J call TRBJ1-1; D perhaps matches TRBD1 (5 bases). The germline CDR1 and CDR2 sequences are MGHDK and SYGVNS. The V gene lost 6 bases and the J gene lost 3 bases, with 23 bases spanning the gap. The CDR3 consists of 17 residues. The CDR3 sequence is CASRLSPKGRGYTEAFF. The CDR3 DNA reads TGTGCCAGCAGGCTGTCTCCGAAGGGGCGGGGATACACTGAAGCTTTCTTT.